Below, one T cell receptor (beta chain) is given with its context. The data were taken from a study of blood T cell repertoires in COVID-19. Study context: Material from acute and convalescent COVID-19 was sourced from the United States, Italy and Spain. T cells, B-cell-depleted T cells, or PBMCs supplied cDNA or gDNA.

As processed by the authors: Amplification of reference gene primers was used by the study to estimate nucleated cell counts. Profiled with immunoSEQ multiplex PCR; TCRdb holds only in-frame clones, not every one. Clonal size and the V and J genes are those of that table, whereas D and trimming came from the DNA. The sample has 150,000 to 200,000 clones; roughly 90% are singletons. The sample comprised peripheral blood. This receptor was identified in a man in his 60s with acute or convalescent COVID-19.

The CDR3 loop reads CASRREGLMNTEAFF. In nucleotides, the CDR3 is TGTGCCAGTAGGCGGGAGGGACTCATGAACACTGAAGCTTTCTTT. The J gene is TRBJ1-1, the V gene TRBV19; D possibly corresponds to TRBD1 (5 bases). Between the trimmed V and J ends, which lost 6 bases and 0 bases, there was a span of 14 bases. Looked up from germline, CDR1 is LNHDA and CDR2 is SQIVND (reference sequence). The CDR3 loop spans 15 amino acids. Filled out from reference TRBV19 and TRBJ1-1, the complete variable domain reads DGGITQSPKYLFRKEGQNVTLSCEQNLNHDAMYWYRQDPGQGLRLIYYSQIVNDFQKGDIAEGYSVSREKKESFPLTVTSAQKNPTAFYLCASRREGLMNTEAFFGQGTRLTVV.